A selection of T cell receptor beta chains follows, all from one sample in a study of T-cell memory formation after mild COVID-19. TCRdb ran MiXCR on the 5' RACE reads and lists one entry per CDR3 protein. Of about 29,000 distinct CDR3 sequences in the sample, more than 10% are singletons; the top ten hold about 15%. Sequencing was done on a sample of PBMCs or a T cell subset sorted from them (not recorded which). The receptors here all came from an adult woman who had mild COVID-19 (a few samples of this study predate the infection). Cell type and time point are not known. The CDR3 runs from the conserved cysteine through the conserved F or W. A D gene is named only where the DNA matches it firmly. A row's size may be missing; if present it is once, few, many or a size class.

v_gene,d_gene,abundance,j_gene,CDR3nt,CDR3aa
TRBV7-2,TRBD1,many,TRBJ1-1,TGTGCCAGCAGCCCCATCCCAGGGGGCACTGAAGCTTTCTTT,CASSPIPGGTEAFF
TRBV4-3,.,many,TRBJ1-2,TGCGCCAGCAGCCAAGATTGGGGGGGCGGTGGATATGGCTACACCTTC,CASSQDWGGGGYGYTF
TRBV15,.,.,TRBJ1-2,TGTGCCACCAGCAGAGAGAGGCTCGGGGATGGCTACACCTTC,CATSRERLGDGYTF
TRBV20-1,TRBD1,many,TRBJ1-5,TGCAGTGCTAGATATTTGGGACAGGGGAGAGATCAGCCCCAGCATTTT,CSARYLGQGRDQPQHF
TRBV12-3/TRBV12-4,.,many,TRBJ1-6,TGTGCCAGCAGTGTACACGACAGTAATTCACCCCTCCACTTT,CASSVHDSNSPLHF
TRBV20-1,TRBD2,many,TRBJ2-3,TGCAGTGGAGCAGCGGGGGTCACAGATACGCAGTATTTT,CSGAAGVTDTQYF
TRBV5-1,TRBD1,many,TRBJ2-2,TGCGCCAGCAGCACAGGACAGGGAGGCGACCACCGGGAGCTGTTTTTT,CASSTGQGGDHRELFF
TRBV20-1,.,many,TRBJ2-7,TGCAGTGCTAGACCGACAGGTCTGAGCGAGCAGTACTTC,CSARPTGLSEQYF
TRBV6-1,.,many,TRBJ2-3,TGTGCCAGCAGTGAAGTTCTACCCAGGGACGCAGATACGCAGTATTTT,CASSEVLPRDADTQYF
TRBV3-1,.,once,TRBJ2-7,TGTGCCAGCAGCCGTACTTCCTACGAGCAGTACTTC,CASSRTSYEQYF
TRBV27,.,many,TRBJ2-2,TGTGCCAGCAGTCTTCAGACGGTGAACACCGGGGAGCTGTTTTTT,CASSLQTVNTGELFF
TRBV29-1,.,.,TRBJ2-1,TGCAGCGTTGAAGTGGGGGAATACGAGGGGTGGAATGAGCAGTTCTTC,CSVEVGEYEGWNEQFF
TRBV27,.,.,TRBJ1-1,TGTGCCAGCAGTTTGGGTGGTCGAGCTTTCTTT,CASSLGGRAFF
TRBV4-2,.,many,TRBJ1-1,TGTGCCAGCAGCCAACAAGCTCGAGGAATGAACACTGAAGCTTTCTTT,CASSQQARGMNTEAFF
TRBV7-9,.,.,TRBJ1-2,TGTGCCAGCAGCTGGAGCTCAGGCGGCTACACCTTC,CASSWSSGGYTF
TRBV12-3/TRBV12-4,TRBD2,few,TRBJ2-1,TGTGCCAGCAGGTCCGGGACTAGCGGGGCCAATGAGCAGTTCTTC,CASRSGTSGANEQFF
TRBV30,TRBD1,many,TRBJ1-3,TGTGCCTGGAGGCTCAACAGGGGATATGGTGGAAACACCATATATTTT,CAWRLNRGYGGNTIYF
TRBV6-4,TRBD1,.,TRBJ2-1,TGTGCCAGCAGTGAAACAGGACAGGGTCATGAGCAGTTCTTC,CASSETGQGHEQFF
TRBV24-1,.,.,TRBJ2-1,TGTGCCACCAGTGATCGTCGGGGGGCAACAGCCGGCTTC,CATSDRRGATAGF
TRBV11-2,.,many,TRBJ2-1,TGTGCCAGCAGCTCACCTACTAGCCTCCAGACCTCCTTC,CASSSPTSLQTSF
TRBV20-1,TRBD2,many,TRBJ2-7,TGCAGTGCTCAGTTAGTAGCGGGAGTCGGAACCTACGAGCAGTACTTC,CSAQLVAGVGTYEQYF
TRBV7-6,.,few,TRBJ2-5,TGTGCCAGCAGCTTAGCAAGTGCGGTACAAGAGACCCAGTACTTC,CASSLASAVQETQYF
TRBV9,.,many,TRBJ2-6,TGTGCCAGCAGCGTGGCCGACAAGAGGCCTGGGGCCAACGTCCTGACTTTC,CASSVADKRPGANVLTF
TRBV7-8,TRBD1,many,TRBJ2-7,TGTGCCAGCAGCTTAGGGGACAGAACAATCCTTTCCTACGAGCAGTACTTC,CASSLGDRTILSYEQYF
TRBV7-9,TRBD2,many,TRBJ2-1,TGTGCCAGCAGCTTAGGGTGGGGACTAGCGGGGATGAAGGTCAATGAGCAGTTCTTC,CASSLGWGLAGMKVNEQFF